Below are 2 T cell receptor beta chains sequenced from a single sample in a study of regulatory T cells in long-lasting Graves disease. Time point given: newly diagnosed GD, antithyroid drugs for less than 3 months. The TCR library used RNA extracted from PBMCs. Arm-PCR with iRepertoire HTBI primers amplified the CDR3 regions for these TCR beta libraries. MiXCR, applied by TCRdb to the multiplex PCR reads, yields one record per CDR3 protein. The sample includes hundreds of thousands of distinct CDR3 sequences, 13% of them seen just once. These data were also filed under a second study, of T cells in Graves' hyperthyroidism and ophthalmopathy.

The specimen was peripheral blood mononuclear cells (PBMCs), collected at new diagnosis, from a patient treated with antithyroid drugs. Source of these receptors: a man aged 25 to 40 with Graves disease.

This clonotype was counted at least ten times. CDR3 in amino acids: CASSLPLERTGIPEQYF. CDR3 nucleotide sequence: TGTGCCAGCAGCTTACCCCTGGAGCGGACAGGTATTCCCGAGCAGTACTTC. V usage is TRBV11-2 and J usage is TRBJ2-7, with TRBD1 matching 7 bases. CDR3 length: 17 amino acids. Germline assignment: CDR1 SGHAT and CDR2 FQNNGV. With V trimmed by 2 bases and J by 6 bases, 16 bases remained unmatched.

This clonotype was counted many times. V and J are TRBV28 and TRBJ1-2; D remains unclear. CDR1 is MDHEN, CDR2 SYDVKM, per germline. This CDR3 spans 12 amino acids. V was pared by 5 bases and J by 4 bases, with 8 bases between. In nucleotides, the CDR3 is TGTGCCAGCAGTAAAACGGGCTATGGCTACACCTTC. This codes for CASSKTGYGYTF.